A selection of T cell receptor beta chains follows, all from one sample in a study of OX40 agonist ivuxolimab in advanced cancers. Profiled with immunoSEQ multiplex PCR; TCRdb holds only in-frame clones, not every one. The data hold approximately 27,000 clones, with about 80% observed a single time. The sample here was CD4+ or CD8+ T cells sorted from blood, taken in a trial of the OX40 agonist ivuxolimab. These receptor sequences come from an adult with an advanced solid tumor such as melanoma, head and neck, liver or kidney cancer. The CDR3 runs from the conserved cysteine through the conserved F or W. A D gene is named only where the DNA matches it firmly. Not every row has a clone size; where given, it reads once, few, many or a size class.

d_gene	v_gene	j_gene	abundance	CDR3aa	CDR3nt
NA	TRBV7-8	TRBJ1-1	NA	CASSRKGETEAFF	TGTGCCAGCAGCCGTAAAGGGGAGACTGAAGCTTTCTTT
TRBD1	TRBV19	TRBJ2-7	NA	CASSAGGQGIAYEQYF	TGTGCCAGTAGTGCGGGGGGACAGGGGATCGCCTACGAGCAGTACTTC
NA	TRBV6-5	TRBJ1-2	NA	CASSPSHRVNYGYTF	TGTGCCAGCAGTCCCTCCCACCGGGTTAACTATGGCTACACCTTC
NA	TRBV12-1	TRBJ2-1	NA	CASSFEVGPSGGLNNEQFF	TGTGCCAGCAGCTTTGAGGTGGGACCTAGCGGGGGGCTTAACAATGAGCAGTTCTTC
NA	TRBV29-1	TRBJ1-1	NA	CSSRRNTEAFF	TGCAGCTCGAGGAGGAACACTGAAGCTTTCTTT
NA	TRBV5-1	TRBJ1-1	NA	CASSWQTLEGTEAFF	TGCGCCAGCAGCTGGCAGACCCTGGAGGGAACTGAAGCTTTCTTT
NA	TRBV29-1	TRBJ2-7	NA	CSVVGTLSYEQYF	TGCAGCGTTGTAGGGACTCTCTCCTACGAGCAGTACTTC
NA	TRBV5-1	TRBJ2-5	once	CASSFGGTRGETQYF	TGCGCCAGCAGCTTCGGGGGGACCAGGGGTGAGACCCAGTACTTC
NA	TRBV14	TRBJ1-1	NA	CASSETDRNTEAFF	TGTGCCAGCAGCGAGACGGACAGGAACACTGAAGCTTTCTTT
NA	TRBV10-1	TRBJ1-2	NA	CASSPAGFPESYGYTF	TGCGCCAGCAGTCCGGCAGGGTTCCCAGAATCCTATGGCTACACCTTC
TRBD1	TRBV15	TRBJ1-2	NA	CATSRAGKGTGNYGYTF	TGTGCCACCAGCAGAGCGGGTAAAGGGACAGGGAACTATGGCTACACCTTC
TRBD1	TRBV6-5	TRBJ2-7	once	CASSYSGRGHYEQYF	TGTGCCAGCAGTTACTCAGGCAGGGGGCATTACGAGCAGTACTTC
TRBD1	TRBV4-2	TRBJ1-1	NA	CASSRGTGMNTEAFF	TGTGCCAGCAGCCGAGGGACAGGGATGAACACTGAAGCTTTCTTT
NA	TRBV5-1	TRBJ2-1	NA	CASSFSYNEQFF	TGCGCCAGCAGCTTTTCCTACAATGAGCAGTTCTTC
NA	TRBV6-5	TRBJ1-2	NA	CASSTPDYGYTF	TGTGCCAGCAGTACGCCGGACTATGGCTACACCTTC
NA	TRBV2	TRBJ2-7	medium-sized	CASSDSYEQYF	TGTGCCAGCAGTGACAGTTACGAGCAGTACTTC
NA	TRBV11-2	TRBJ2-5	NA	CASSSALDQETQYF	TGTGCCAGCAGCTCCGCCCTCGATCAAGAGACCCAGTACTTC
TRBD2	TRBV19	TRBJ2-2	NA	CASSRTSGSTGELFF	TGTGCCAGTAGTAGGACTAGCGGAAGCACCGGGGAGCTGTTTTTT